This TCR beta chain was documented in a study of radiation and T cells in renal cell carcinoma. The length of the CDR3 is 16 residues. Trimming cost V 4 bases and J 7 bases; bases outside gene matches: 10. The V gene's germline CDR1 is SEHNR and CDR2 FQNEAQ (reference sequence). TCRdb's table, derived via immunoSEQ multiplex PCR, lists solely in-frame clones and lacks some. The table shows about 83,000 clones, with 83% occurring only once. The time point here: blood 4 weeks post-SBRT, at nephrectomy. Treatment here: 15 Gy SBRT to primary tumor, nephrectomy 4 weeks later. Nephrectomy followed 15 Gy stereotactic body radiation by 4 weeks. Radiation-treated patients gave blood at baseline, week 2 and week 4.

The sample was blood, taken from a patient whose treatment included radiotherapy and nephrectomy. The chain combines TRBV7-9 with TRBJ1-6, with 7 bases matching TRBD1. The TCR was taken from a woman aged 60-70 years with renal cell carcinoma. CDR3 amino acids: CASSWTGQGRNSPLHF. The CDR3 coding sequence is TGTGCCAGCAGCTGGACAGGTCAGGGGAGGAATTCACCCCTCCACTTT. Drawing the rest from reference TRBV7-9 and TRBJ1-6, the complete variable domain is DTGVSQNPRHKITKRGQNVTFRCDPISEHNRLYWYRQTLGQGPEFLTYFQNEAQLEKSRLLSDRFSAERPKGSFSTLEIQRTEQGDSAMYLCASSWTGQGRNSPLHFGNGTRLTVT.